The 10 T cell receptor beta chains below all came from one sample that was sequenced in a study of regulatory T cells in long-lasting Graves disease. Arm-PCR with iRepertoire HTBI primers amplified the CDR3 regions for these TCR beta libraries. Via MiXCR, TCRdb re-called the multiplex PCR reads, giving one row per CDR3 protein. Here the sample spans about 540,000 distinct CDR3 sequences, roughly 13% being singletons. As for time point: newly diagnosed GD, antithyroid drugs for less than 3 months. PBMC-extracted RNA yielded the TCR library. In addition, the sample was reused for a study of T cells in Graves' hyperthyroidism and ophthalmopathy.

The source was peripheral blood mononuclear cells (PBMCs), collected at new diagnosis, from a patient treated with antithyroid drugs. These receptors were taken from a man between 25 and 39 years old with Graves disease.

The CDR3 sequence: CSASGLSGGLYNEQFF. Here the CDR3 DNA reads TGCAGTGCTAGCGGACTCTCCGGGGGCCTCTACAATGAGCAGTTCTTC. The V and J genes are TRBV20-1 and TRBJ2-1; D is possibly TRBD1 or TRBD2 (6 bases each). Germline V gene lookup returns CDR1 DFQATT and CDR2 SNEGSKA (reference sequence). V lost 3 bases to trimming and J lost 3 bases, with 18 bases between them. The CDR3 is 16 amino acids.

The chain uses TRBV30 and TRBJ2-5, with 9 nucleotides matching TRBD2. The CDR3 consists of 17 residues. Trimming took 2 bases from V and 2 from J; bases not matched to a gene: 12. Germline CDR1 and CDR2: GTSNPN and SVGIG (reference sequence). Here the CDR3 DNA reads TGTGCCTGGAGTCCCCGACTAGCGGAAAGGTGGCAAGAGACCCAGTACTTC. Its translation: CAWSPRLAERWQETQYF.

This clonotype has a count of ten or more. V gene TRBV10-3 combines with J gene TRBJ2-7, with D possibly called TRBD1 or TRBD2 (5 bases each). The V end lost 4 bases, the J end lost 2 bases, and 18 bases lay between the germline ends. The CDR3 has 16 residues. CDR1 ENHRY and CDR2 SYGVKD come from the germline V gene. The CDR3 protein is CAISVGADPGTYEQYF. CDR3 DNA: TGTGCCATCAGTGTCGGGGCCGATCCTGGCACCTACGAGCAGTACTTC.

V and J are TRBV20-1 and TRBJ2-3; D is possibly TRBD2 (6 bases). V dropped 0 bases and J dropped 4 bases, with 17 bases sitting between them. Germline V CDR1 and CDR2: DFQATT, SNEGSKA (reference sequence). The CDR3 contains 16 residues. The chain's CDR3 is CSARDPTSKGADTQYF. The CDR3 region has the DNA TGCAGTGCTAGAGATCCCACTAGCAAAGGTGCAGATACGCAGTATTTT.

In this sample, this clonotype turned up a few times. The chain links TRBV9 to TRBJ2-1, with no clear D. V dropped 3 bases and J dropped 7 bases, with 11 bases sitting between them. CDR1 is SGDLS, CDR2 YYNGEE, per germline. This CDR3 has 13 amino acids. CDR3 DNA: TGTGCCAGCAGCGCTGGTCGACGGAATGAGCAGTTCTTC. Its translation: CASSAGRRNEQFF.

This clonotype was recorded a few times. The chain is built from TRBV3-1 and TRBJ1-4; TRBD1 might be the D (6 bases). V gave up 1 base and J gave up 8 bases, with 14 bases separating them. The CDR3 loop spans 15 amino acids. Germline V CDR1 and CDR2: LGHDT, YNNKEL (reference sequence). The CDR3 loop is CASSQVGGAAEKLFF. CDR3 sequence (DNA): TGTGCCAGCAGCCAAGTGGGGGGGGCCGCGGAAAAACTGTTTTTT.

This clonotype showed up many times. The rearrangement uses TRBV6-1 and TRBJ1-5; D is ambiguous. CDR3 size: 13 residues. CDR1 is MNHNS and CDR2 is SASEGT in the germline V gene. V lost 4 bases, J lost 5 bases, and 9 bases lay in between. Here the CDR3 DNA reads TGTGCCAGCAGTGTCACGGGAGATCAGCCCCAGCATTTT. Its translation: CASSVTGDQPQHF.

This clonotype was seen only once. Being one base from a much bigger clone, this may be a read error. This rearrangement joins TRBV12-3 or TRBV12-4 to TRBJ1-1, with D uncertain. CDR3 length: 14 amino acids. V gave up 6 bases and J gave up 3 bases, with 14 bases separating them. The CDR3 region has the DNA TGTGCCAGCAGCCAAGACAAGGGATACACTGAAGCTTTCTTT. Protein: CASSQDKGYTEAFF.

This clonotype was counted a few times. This chain uses TRBV30 with TRBJ1-4, with TRBD1 identical over 7 bases. With 5 bases clipped from V and 4 bases from J, the junction kept 10 bases outside the gene matches. The CDR3 covers 15 residues. Looked up from germline, CDR1 is GTSNPN and CDR2 is SVGIG (reference sequence). The CDR3 reads CAWSFTGEVNEKLFF. The CDR3 DNA reads TGTGCCTGGTCCTTCACAGGGGAAGTTAATGAAAAACTGTTTTTT.

At least ten counts were recorded for this clonotype. The rearrangement links TRBV19 to TRBJ1-5; TRBD1 aligns across 8 bases. Germline V lookup: CDR1 LNHDA, CDR2 SQIVND (reference sequence). The CDR3 length is 17 residues. Trimming at V came to 3 bases and at J to 4 bases, leaving 11 bases not matched to a gene. The CDR3 spells CASSISRTGLRNQPQHF. CDR3 nucleotide sequence: TGTGCCAGTAGTATCTCCCGGACAGGGCTGAGGAATCAGCCCCAGCATTTT.